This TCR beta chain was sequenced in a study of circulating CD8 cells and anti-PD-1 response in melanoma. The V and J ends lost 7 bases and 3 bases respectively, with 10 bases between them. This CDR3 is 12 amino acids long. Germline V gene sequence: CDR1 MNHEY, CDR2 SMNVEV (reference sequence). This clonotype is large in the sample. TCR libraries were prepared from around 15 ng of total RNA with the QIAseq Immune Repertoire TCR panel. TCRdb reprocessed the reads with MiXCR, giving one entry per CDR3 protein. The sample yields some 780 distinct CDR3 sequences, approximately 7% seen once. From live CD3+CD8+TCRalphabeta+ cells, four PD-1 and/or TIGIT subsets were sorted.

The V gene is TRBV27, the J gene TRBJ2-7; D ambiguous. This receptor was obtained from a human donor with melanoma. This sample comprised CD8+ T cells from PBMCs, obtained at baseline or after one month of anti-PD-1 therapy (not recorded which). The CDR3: CASKGEYYEQYF. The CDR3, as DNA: TGTGCCAGCAAAGGAGAATACTACGAGCAGTACTTC.